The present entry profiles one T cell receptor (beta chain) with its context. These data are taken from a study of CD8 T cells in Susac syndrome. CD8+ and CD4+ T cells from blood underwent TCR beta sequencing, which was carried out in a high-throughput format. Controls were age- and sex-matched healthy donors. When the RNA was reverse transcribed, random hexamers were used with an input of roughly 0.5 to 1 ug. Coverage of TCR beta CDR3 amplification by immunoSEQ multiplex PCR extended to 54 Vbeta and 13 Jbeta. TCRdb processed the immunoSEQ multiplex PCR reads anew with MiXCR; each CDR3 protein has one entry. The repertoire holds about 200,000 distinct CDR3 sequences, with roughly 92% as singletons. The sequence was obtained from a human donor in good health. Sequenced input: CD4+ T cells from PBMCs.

In DNA form, the CDR3 reads TGTGCCAGCAGCTCGACAGTCCCCAATCAGCCCCAGCATTTT. This gives the protein CASSSTVPNQPQHF. J is TRBJ1-5 and V is TRBV7-8; possibly TRBD1 for D (5 bases). CDR3 size: 14 residues. V dropped 4 bases and J dropped 3 bases, with 10 bases sitting between them. Germline CDR1 SGHVS, CDR2 FQNEAQ.